A selection of T cell receptor beta chains follows, all from one sample in a study of T cell changes during pregnancy in multiple sclerosis. TCRdb's table, derived via immunoSEQ multiplex PCR, lists solely in-frame clones and lacks some. The sample shows 25,000 to 30,000 clones, 89% of them seen only once. Source: CD4+ T cells from peripheral blood mononuclear cells, taken in the first trimester of pregnancy. Receptors were obtained from a female donor in good health, enrolled as a control in a pregnancy study. Both conserved end residues are part of each CDR3. Fields, in order: V gene, J gene, clone size, D gene, CDR3 length, CDR3 DNA, CDR3 protein. The D gene is left open where the match is weak. Only part of the rows carry a size: once, few, many, or a class if the clone is expanded.

v_call: TRBV5-1
j_call: TRBJ2-3
clone_size: few
d_call: NA
cdr3_length: 13
cdr3_nt: TGCGCCAGCAGCGAAGACAACGGAGATACGCAGTATTTT
cdr3_aa: CASSEDNGDTQYF

v_call: TRBV19
j_call: TRBJ2-1
clone_size: NA
d_call: NA
cdr3_length: 14
cdr3_nt: TGTGCCAGTAGTATGGTTTTTGGAGGGGCTGAGCAGTTCTTC
cdr3_aa: CASSMVFGGAEQFF

v_call: TRBV27
j_call: TRBJ2-3
clone_size: NA
d_call: TRBD2
cdr3_length: 17
cdr3_nt: TGTGCCAGCAGTTTCCTTGGGACTAGCGGGGGTACAGATACGCAGTATTTT
cdr3_aa: CASSFLGTSGGTDTQYF

v_call: TRBV7-3
j_call: TRBJ2-1
clone_size: few
d_call: TRBD2
cdr3_length: 18
cdr3_nt: TGTGCCAGCAGCTTATCCTTCGCCGGGACTAGCGGGAGTAATGAGCAGTTCTTC
cdr3_aa: CASSLSFAGTSGSNEQFF

v_call: TRBV18
j_call: TRBJ1-4
clone_size: NA
d_call: NA
cdr3_length: 14
cdr3_nt: TGTGCCAGCTCACCGACGGGTGGTAGAGAAAAACTGTTTTTT
cdr3_aa: CASSPTGGREKLFF

v_call: TRBV7-9
j_call: TRBJ2-3
clone_size: NA
d_call: TRBD1
cdr3_length: 17
cdr3_nt: TGTGCCAGCAGCCGCCTTAGGACAGGCACTAGCACAGATACGCAGTATTTT
cdr3_aa: CASSRLRTGTSTDTQYF

v_call: TRBV2
j_call: TRBJ1-4
clone_size: NA
d_call: TRBD1
cdr3_length: 13
cdr3_nt: TGTGCCAGCAGACCCGGGACAGACGAAAAACTGTTTTTT
cdr3_aa: CASRPGTDEKLFF

v_call: TRBV7-6
j_call: TRBJ1-1
clone_size: NA
d_call: NA
cdr3_length: 13
cdr3_nt: TGTGCCAGCAGTTATACAGGAGACACTGAAGCTTTCTTT
cdr3_aa: CASSYTGDTEAFF

v_call: TRBV21-1
j_call: TRBJ1-5
clone_size: once
d_call: NA
cdr3_length: 14
cdr3_nt: TGTGCCAGCAGCACCCGGACAGGGAAACAGCCCCAGCATTTT
cdr3_aa: CASSTRTGKQPQHF

v_call: TRBV5-6
j_call: TRBJ2-7
clone_size: NA
d_call: NA
cdr3_length: 14
cdr3_nt: TGTGCCAGCAGCTTGACAGGGAAAGTGAACGAGCAGTACTTC
cdr3_aa: CASSLTGKVNEQYF

v_call: TRBV28
j_call: TRBJ2-3
clone_size: NA
d_call: NA
cdr3_length: 15
cdr3_nt: TGTGCCTGGGGCGGGGTCGGCTCGGGCACAGATACGCAGTATTTT
cdr3_aa: CAWGGVGSGTDTQYF

v_call: TRBV4-3
j_call: TRBJ2-6
clone_size: NA
d_call: NA
cdr3_length: 17
cdr3_nt: TGCGCCAGCAGCCAAGTAAGGGGCTCCTCTGGGGCCAACGTCCTGACTTTC
cdr3_aa: CASSQVRGSSGANVLTF

v_call: TRBV27
j_call: TRBJ2-7
clone_size: once
d_call: NA
cdr3_length: 14
cdr3_nt: TGTGCCAGCAGTTTATCCCGCGACAGTTACGAGCAGTACTTC
cdr3_aa: CASSLSRDSYEQYF

v_call: TRBV28
j_call: TRBJ2-2
clone_size: NA
d_call: TRBD1
cdr3_length: 19
cdr3_nt: TGTGCCAGCAGTACCGCTCAGTACAGGGGGCGCGGTAACACCGGGGAGCTGTTTTTT
cdr3_aa: CASSTAQYRGRGNTGELFF

v_call: TRBV23-1
j_call: TRBJ2-7
clone_size: NA
d_call: NA
cdr3_length: 19
cdr3_nt: TGCGCCAGCAGTCAATCGGAGGGCAGGGGGGCTAAAACCGTCTACGAGCAGTACTTC
cdr3_aa: CASSQSEGRGAKTVYEQYF

v_call: TRBV14
j_call: TRBJ2-3
clone_size: once
d_call: NA
cdr3_length: 16
cdr3_nt: TGTGCCAGCAGCCAAGTTCGGGATCTGAGCACAGATACGCAGTATTTT
cdr3_aa: CASSQVRDLSTDTQYF

v_call: TRBV7-9
j_call: TRBJ1-2
clone_size: once
d_call: TRBD1
cdr3_length: 15
cdr3_nt: TGTGCCAGCAGCCTTTCCGGACAGGGCGGCTATGGCTACACCTTC
cdr3_aa: CASSLSGQGGYGYTF

v_call: TRBV30
j_call: TRBJ2-2
clone_size: NA
d_call: TRBD1
cdr3_length: 15
cdr3_nt: TGTGCCTGGCACATCGGGACAGACTACACCGGGGAGCTGTTTTTT
cdr3_aa: CAWHIGTDYTGELFF

v_call: TRBV2
j_call: TRBJ2-2
clone_size: NA
d_call: TRBD1
cdr3_length: 15
cdr3_nt: TGTGCCAGCAGGGAAACAGGGGTAGTGGCCGGGGAGCTGTTTTTT
cdr3_aa: CASRETGVVAGELFF

v_call: TRBV27
j_call: TRBJ2-1
clone_size: NA
d_call: TRBD2
cdr3_length: 18
cdr3_nt: TGTGCCAGCAGTCTCATTGGGCGGGGGGGGAGCTCCTACAATGAGCAGTTCTTC
cdr3_aa: CASSLIGRGGSSYNEQFF

v_call: TRBV30
j_call: TRBJ1-3
clone_size: NA
d_call: NA
cdr3_length: 11
cdr3_nt: TGTGCCTGGACATGGGGGGACACCATATATTTT
cdr3_aa: CAWTWGDTIYF

v_call: TRBV28
j_call: TRBJ2-1
clone_size: once
d_call: NA
cdr3_length: 12
cdr3_nt: TGTGCCAGCAAGAGGGTAAACAATGAGCAGTTCTTC
cdr3_aa: CASKRVNNEQFF

v_call: TRBV7-2
j_call: TRBJ2-1
clone_size: few
d_call: TRBD2
cdr3_length: 15
cdr3_nt: TGTGCCAGCAGCACACGGGTAGGCGGGAGAAATGAGCAGTTCTTC
cdr3_aa: CASSTRVGGRNEQFF

v_call: TRBV5-5
j_call: TRBJ1-3
clone_size: NA
d_call: NA
cdr3_length: 15
cdr3_nt: TGTGCCAGCAGCTTGGGTGGAGGGTCTGGAAACACCATATATTTT
cdr3_aa: CASSLGGGSGNTIYF

v_call: TRBV6-1
j_call: TRBJ2-7
clone_size: NA
d_call: NA
cdr3_length: 14
cdr3_nt: TGTGCCAGCAGTGTTCCCGTATCCGTCTACGAGCAGTACTTC
cdr3_aa: CASSVPVSVYEQYF

v_call: TRBV18
j_call: TRBJ2-3
clone_size: NA
d_call: TRBD2
cdr3_length: 15
cdr3_nt: TGTGCCAGCTCACCCCTACTAGCGGTAACAGATACGCAGTATTTT
cdr3_aa: CASSPLLAVTDTQYF

v_call: TRBV13
j_call: TRBJ2-1
clone_size: NA
d_call: TRBD2
cdr3_length: 15
cdr3_nt: TGTGCCAGCAGCTTACTAGCGGGACCTTACAATGAGCAGTTCTTC
cdr3_aa: CASSLLAGPYNEQFF

v_call: TRBV28
j_call: TRBJ2-7
clone_size: NA
d_call: NA
cdr3_length: 12
cdr3_nt: TGTGCCAGTCCGAGTTCCCACTACGAGCAGTACTTC
cdr3_aa: CASPSSHYEQYF

v_call: TRBV18
j_call: TRBJ2-3
clone_size: once
d_call: TRBD2
cdr3_length: 18
cdr3_nt: TGTGCCAGCTCACCACGGACTAGCGGGAGCAGAGGCACAGATACGCAGTATTTT
cdr3_aa: CASSPRTSGSRGTDTQYF

v_call: TRBV10-3
j_call: TRBJ1-1
clone_size: NA
d_call: TRBD1
cdr3_length: 13
cdr3_nt: TGTGCCATCAGTGCAGGACAGGAGGCTGAAGCTTTCTTT
cdr3_aa: CAISAGQEAEAFF

v_call: TRBV15
j_call: TRBJ2-3
clone_size: NA
d_call: NA
cdr3_length: 15
cdr3_nt: TGTGCCACCAGTATGGACTCCCTTGGTGCAGATACGCAGTATTTT
cdr3_aa: CATSMDSLGADTQYF

v_call: TRBV4-3
j_call: TRBJ2-4
clone_size: NA
d_call: NA
cdr3_length: 16
cdr3_nt: TGCGCCAGCAGCCCCGGGGGGCAGGGAGCCAAAAACATTCAGTACTTC
cdr3_aa: CASSPGGQGAKNIQYF

v_call: TRBV5-1
j_call: TRBJ2-3
clone_size: NA
d_call: NA
cdr3_length: 18
cdr3_nt: TGCGCCAGCAGCTTGTACGGTACGGTCGAGGGTTGGGCAGATACGCAGTATTTT
cdr3_aa: CASSLYGTVEGWADTQYF

v_call: TRBV7-2
j_call: TRBJ2-3
clone_size: NA
d_call: TRBD2
cdr3_length: 16
cdr3_nt: TGTGCCAGCAGTCTTCTAGCGGGAGGATCCGCAGATACGCAGTATTTT
cdr3_aa: CASSLLAGGSADTQYF

v_call: TRBV21-1
j_call: TRBJ2-7
clone_size: NA
d_call: NA
cdr3_length: 17
cdr3_nt: TGTGCCAGCAGCAAAACCCTCGAGAGAGGGCTGGTGGCCGAGCAGTACTTC
cdr3_aa: CASSKTLERGLVAEQYF

v_call: TRBV2
j_call: TRBJ2-7
clone_size: NA
d_call: TRBD1
cdr3_length: 14
cdr3_nt: TGTGCCAGCAGACAGGACAGGCCCCAGGACGAGCAGTACTTC
cdr3_aa: CASRQDRPQDEQYF

v_call: TRBV5-4
j_call: TRBJ2-1
clone_size: NA
d_call: TRBD1
cdr3_length: 17
cdr3_nt: TGTGCCAGCGGGCGGGGTACAGGGGGCGTCTGGAGGCATGAGCAGTTCTTC
cdr3_aa: CASGRGTGGVWRHEQFF

v_call: TRBV7-2
j_call: TRBJ2-7
clone_size: NA
d_call: TRBD2
cdr3_length: 16
cdr3_nt: TGTGCCAGCAGGCTACCGGGAGGACGGGTCCCCTACGAGCAGTACTTC
cdr3_aa: CASRLPGGRVPYEQYF

v_call: TRBV5-1
j_call: TRBJ1-2
clone_size: NA
d_call: TRBD1
cdr3_length: 14
cdr3_nt: TGCGCCAGCAGCTTGGACAGGGGAAACTATGGCTACACCTTC
cdr3_aa: CASSLDRGNYGYTF